These T cell receptor beta chains were read from a single sample in a study of blood T cell repertoires in COVID-19. Method: immunoSEQ multiplex PCR; TCRdb's copy keeps in-frame clones and lacks some. The sample lists approximately 170,000 clones; nearly 90% were seen once. Sequenced input: peripheral blood. The receptors stem from a man aged 18 to 35 who had recovered from COVID-19. Both conserved end residues are part of each CDR3. The D gene is left open where the match is weak. Clone size appears in some rows only: once, few, many, or a class for an expanded clone.

CASSHRTGISYEQYF,TGTGCCAGCAGCCACCGGACAGGTATCTCCTACGAGCAGTACTTC,TRBD1,TRBV14,TRBJ2-7,.
CASMGLAGGPREQFF,TGTGCCAGTATGGGATTAGCGGGAGGGCCCCGCGAGCAGTTCTTC,TRBD2,TRBV19,TRBJ2-1,few
CASINSEGGRQFF,TGTGCCAGCATCAATTCGGAGGGGGGGCGGCAGTTCTTC,.,TRBV2,TRBJ2-1,.
CASSAWSTGDEQYF,TGTGCCAGCAGCGCATGGTCGACAGGGGACGAGCAGTACTTC,TRBD1,TRBV7-9,TRBJ2-7,.
CSASRTGGLSNQPQHF,TGCAGTGCTAGTCGGACAGGGGGCTTGAGCAATCAGCCCCAGCATTTT,TRBD1,TRBV20-1,TRBJ1-5,.
CASSLLGGGGEAFF,TGTGCCAGCAGTTTATTAGGGGGTGGGGGTGAAGCTTTCTTT,.,TRBV27,TRBJ1-1,.
CASSVTSGRPSYNEQFF,TGTGCCAGCAGCGTGACGAGCGGGAGACCTTCCTACAATGAGCAGTTCTTC,TRBD2,TRBV9,TRBJ2-1,.
CASATGVSNEQFF,TGTGCCAGCGCGACAGGGGTTTCGAATGAGCAGTTCTTC,TRBD1,TRBV5-4,TRBJ2-1,.
CASSSTGGNQPQHF,TGTGCCAGCAGTTCCACAGGGGGCAATCAGCCCCAGCATTTT,TRBD1,TRBV5-6,TRBJ1-5,.
CASSNLPGGNQPQHF,TGTGCCAGTAGTAACCTTCCAGGTGGCAATCAGCCCCAGCATTTT,.,TRBV19,TRBJ1-5,.
CASRESGRGGDTQYF,TGCGCCAGCAGGGAGAGCGGGAGAGGTGGGGATACGCAGTATTTT,TRBD2,TRBV5-1,TRBJ2-3,.
CASSVLPTSDEQYF,TGTGCCAGCAGCGTCCTACCCACTAGTGACGAGCAGTACTTC,.,TRBV9,TRBJ2-7,.
CASSMMAGRAETQYF,TGTGCCAGTAGTATGATGGCAGGGAGGGCGGAGACCCAGTACTTC,TRBD2,TRBV19,TRBJ2-5,.
CSFRGQGYNEQYF,TGCAGCTTCCGTGGACAGGGGTACAACGAGCAGTACTTC,TRBD1,TRBV29-1,TRBJ2-7,.
CASSLLPAGAGKDTQYF,TGTGCCAGCAGCTTGTTACCGGCGGGAGCAGGGAAAGATACGCAGTATTTT,TRBD2,TRBV5-6,TRBJ2-3,once
CASSQEASGRIHEQFF,TGTGCCAGCAGCCAAGAGGCTAGCGGGAGGATCCATGAGCAGTTCTTC,TRBD2,TRBV3-1/TRBV3-2,TRBJ2-1,.
CASSLWAGVADTQYF,TGTGCCAGCAGTTTATGGGCGGGAGTGGCAGATACGCAGTATTTT,TRBD2,TRBV28,TRBJ2-3,.
CATPRGLTFTGELFF,TGTGCCACCCCAAGAGGACTTACTTTCACCGGGGAGCTGTTTTTT,.,TRBV19,TRBJ2-2,.
CASSQGDSGGSKLFF,TGTGCCAGCAGCCAAGGGGACTCCGGGGGTTCAAAACTGTTTTTT,.,TRBV3-1/TRBV3-2,TRBJ1-4,once
CASSPGTSGGYNEQFF,TGTGCCAGCAGCCCAGGGACTAGCGGGGGATACAATGAGCAGTTCTTC,TRBD2,TRBV9,TRBJ2-1,.
CASSGGQASGYTF,TGTGCCAGCAGTGGGGGACAGGCGTCTGGCTACACCTTC,TRBD1,TRBV12-3/TRBV12-4,TRBJ1-2,.
CASSGRLAGGTYNEQFF,TGCGCCAGCAGTGGGCGGCTAGCGGGAGGTACCTACAATGAGCAGTTCTTC,TRBD2,TRBV10-1,TRBJ2-1,.
CASTLGRSSYNSPLHF,TGTGCCAGCACTCTAGGAAGAAGCTCCTATAATTCACCCCTCCACTTT,.,TRBV9,TRBJ1-6,.
CASSINRELITPGTSPYEQYF,TGTGCCAGTAGTATAAACAGGGAGCTGATAACGCCCGGGACTAGTCCCTACGAGCAGTACTTC,TRBD2,TRBV19,TRBJ2-7,once
CASRGGTANIQYF,TGTGCCAGCAGGGGGGGGACTGCCAACATTCAGTACTTC,TRBD2,TRBV2,TRBJ2-4,.
CASSYAGPQHF,TGTGCCAGCAGCTACGCCGGTCCCCAGCATTTT,.,TRBV5-8,TRBJ1-5,.
CASSLAGGLDTQYF,TGTGCCAGCAGTTTAGCGGGAGGGTTGGATACGCAGTATTTT,TRBD2,TRBV6-2/TRBV6-3,TRBJ2-3,.
CSASQGTYGYTF,TGCAGTGCTAGTCAGGGGACCTATGGCTACACCTTC,.,TRBV20-1,TRBJ1-2,.
CASSEPGGSYYEQYF,TGTGCCAGCAGTGAACCGGGCGGGAGTTACTACGAGCAGTACTTC,TRBD2,TRBV2,TRBJ2-7,.
CAINGGDYNSPLHF,TGTGCCATCAACGGGGGTGACTATAATTCACCCCTCCACTTT,.,TRBV10-3,TRBJ1-6,once
CASSTESGGKLFF,TGTGCCAGCAGTACGGAGTCGGGGGGAAAACTGTTTTTT,.,TRBV2,TRBJ1-4,few
CASSEERLGTEAFF,TGTGCCAGCAGTGAAGAGCGGCTGGGCACTGAAGCTTTCTTT,.,TRBV2,TRBJ1-1,.
CASSQEGREAGYAGELFF,TGTGCCAGCAGCCAAGAGGGACGGGAGGCCGGATATGCCGGGGAGCTGTTTTTT,TRBD2,TRBV4-2,TRBJ2-2,.
CASREWTTPAYEQYF,TGCGCCAGCAGGGAGTGGACTACCCCGGCCTACGAGCAGTACTTC,.,TRBV5-1,TRBJ2-7,.
CASSHRNLYGYTF,TGTGCCAGCAGTCACAGAAACCTCTATGGCTACACCTTC,.,TRBV28,TRBJ1-2,.
CATSRGWRGTTLQETQYF,TGTGCCACCAGCAGAGGGTGGAGGGGGACTACTCTCCAAGAGACCCAGTACTTC,.,TRBV15,TRBJ2-5,.
CASTSYNEQFF,TGTGCCAGCACTTCCTACAATGAGCAGTTCTTC,.,TRBV27,TRBJ2-1,.
CASQGVRAVYGYTF,TGTGCCAGCCAGGGGGTCAGGGCCGTCTATGGCTACACCTTC,TRBD1,TRBV6-6,TRBJ1-2,.
CASSGLAGLTDTQYF,TGTGCCAGCAGTGGACTAGCGGGGCTCACAGATACGCAGTATTTT,TRBD2,TRBV7-6,TRBJ2-3,.
CAISAGVQETQYF,TGTGCCATCAGTGCGGGTGTACAAGAGACCCAGTACTTC,.,TRBV10-3,TRBJ2-5,.
CASSPGADTQYF,TGTGCCAGCAGCCCCGGAGCAGATACGCAGTATTTT,.,TRBV7-9,TRBJ2-3,once
CSALARYNEQFF,TGCAGTGCCCTAGCGAGATACAATGAGCAGTTCTTC,.,TRBV29-1,TRBJ2-1,.
CAIRPAGLYEQYF,TGTGCCATCAGGCCTGCGGGACTCTACGAGCAGTACTTC,.,TRBV10-3,TRBJ2-7,.
CASRPGGGSYEQYF,TGTGCCAGCAGGCCTGGGGGCGGCTCCTACGAGCAGTACTTC,.,TRBV28,TRBJ2-7,once
CASGPSGGNLSPLHF,TGTGCTAGTGGTCCTTCAGGGGGTAACCTTTCACCCCTCCACTTT,TRBD1,TRBV12-5,TRBJ1-6,few
CASSLRGNEQFF,TGTGCCAGCAGTTTGCGGGGGAATGAGCAGTTCTTC,TRBD2,TRBV27,TRBJ2-1,once
CASRQLRQGDTQYF,TGTGCCAGCAGACAGCTGAGACAGGGGGATACGCAGTATTTT,TRBD1,TRBV2,TRBJ2-3,.
CASSPYNEQFF,TGTGCCAGCAGTCCTTACAATGAGCAGTTCTTC,.,TRBV28,TRBJ2-1,.
CSVDNGLTGELFF,TGCAGCGTCGACAATGGACTCACCGGGGAGCTGTTTTTT,.,TRBV29-1,TRBJ2-2,.
CASSSYLAGVDTGELFF,TGTGCCAGCAGTTCCTACCTAGCGGGAGTGGACACCGGGGAGCTGTTTTTT,TRBD2,TRBV28,TRBJ2-2,.
CASSIGRGEPQHF,TGTGCCAGTAGTATAGGGAGAGGAGAGCCCCAGCATTTT,.,TRBV19,TRBJ1-5,.
CASSVGPSSYQETQYF,TGTGCCAGCAGCGTTGGGCCTAGCTCGTACCAAGAGACCCAGTACTTC,.,TRBV9,TRBJ2-5,.